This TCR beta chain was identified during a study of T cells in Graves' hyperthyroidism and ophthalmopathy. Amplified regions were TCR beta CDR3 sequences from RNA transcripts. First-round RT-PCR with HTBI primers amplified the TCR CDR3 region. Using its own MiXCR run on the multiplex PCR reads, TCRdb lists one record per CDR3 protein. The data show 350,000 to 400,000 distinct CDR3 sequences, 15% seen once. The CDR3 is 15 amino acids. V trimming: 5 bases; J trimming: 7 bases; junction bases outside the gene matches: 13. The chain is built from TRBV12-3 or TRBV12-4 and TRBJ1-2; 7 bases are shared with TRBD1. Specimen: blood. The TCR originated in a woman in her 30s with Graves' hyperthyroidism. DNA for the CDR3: TGTGCCAGCAGTCCCCAACCGACAGGGAAGGTTGGCTACACCTTC. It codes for CASSPQPTGKVGYTF.